This T cell receptor beta chain was captured by sequencing in a study of shared clonotypes between healthy human individuals. Remarks on this clone: Its antigen is not known.

It was at deep level that the assay was run. Measured with immunoSEQ multiplex PCR; TCRdb has only the in-frame clones, and not every one. This table has over a million clones, 70% to 80% appearing once. The split of CD4+ cells yielded CD45RA+ naive and CD45RA-negative memory subsets. Germline lookup yields CDR1 LNHDA and CDR2 SQIVND (reference sequence). The CDR3 is 14 amino acids. V was clipped by 5 bases and J by 7 bases; unmatched bases: 8. Overall study findings and caveats: The study sampled only blood, and tissue repertoires likely differ.

The clonotype originates from a man aged 18 to 30 in good health. Some clones in this sample may be carry-over from other donors' samples. The chain combines TRBV19 with TRBJ2-7; 10 nucleotides align to TRBD2. Sequences were obtained from memory CD4+ T cells from PBMCs. Subset here: CD45RA-negative fraction. The CDR3 nucleotides read TGTGCCAGTAGTTCCTGGACTAGCGGTGGGGAGCAGTACTTC. Protein sequence: CASSSWTSGGEQYF.